One sample yielded the 29 T cell receptor beta chains listed below, sequenced in a study of response to subunit inactivated influenza vaccine. From the RT-PCR reads, TCRdb called clonotypes with MiXCR, one entry per CDR3 protein. The sample has more than 450,000 distinct CDR3 sequences, approximately 12% seen once; the top ten hold roughly 10%. Material: PBMCs from blood, obtained on the day of vaccination. All receptors derive from a man aged 50 or older who received an inactivated influenza vaccine.

This clonotype came up a few times. This chain connects TRBV7-2 to TRBJ2-3; 8 nucleotides match TRBD2. The CDR3 is 15 amino acids. The germline V gene encodes CDR1 SGHTA and CDR2 FQGNSA. V was pared by 4 bases and J by 0 bases, with 3 bases of the junction left unmatched. The CDR3 DNA sequence: TGTGCCAGCAGCTCCGGACTAGCTAGCACAGATACGCAGTATTTT. It codes for CASSSGLASTDTQYF.

This clonotype has just a few counts. The rearrangement joins TRBV28 to TRBJ2-1, with D unresolved. V was clipped by 9 bases and J by 2 bases, with 11 bases between them. This CDR3 spans 13 amino acids. Germline assignment: CDR1 MDHEN and CDR2 SYDVKM. CDR3 in DNA: TGTGCCAGTTATGATTTCGCCTACAATGAGCAGTTCTTC. Amino acid sequence: CASYDFAYNEQFF.

The rearrangement joins TRBV24-1 to TRBJ2-5; 9 nucleotides align to TRBD1. Germline-derived CDR1 and CDR2 are KGHDR and SFDVKD. The J segment lost 3 bases and the V segment lost 4 bases, leaving 5 bases of the junction unmatched. The CDR3 loop spans 15 amino acids. CDR3 protein: CATSDRRTGEETQYF. In DNA form, the CDR3 reads TGTGCCACCAGTGACCGTAGGACAGGGGAAGAGACCCAGTACTTC.

There are many counts of this clonotype. The V call is TRBV28, the J call TRBJ2-1, with D perhaps TRBD2 (5 bases). The CDR3 has 15 residues. V was trimmed by 3 bases and J by 2 bases, leaving 11 bases between them. Germline CDR1 is MDHEN and CDR2 is SYDVKM. CDR3 loop: CASSFEGRPYNEQFF. DNA for the CDR3: TGTGCCAGCAGTTTCGAAGGGAGACCCTACAATGAGCAGTTCTTC. Complete variable domain (other parts from reference TRBV28 and TRBJ2-1): DVKVTQSSRYLVKRTGEKVFLECVQDMDHENMFWYRQDPGLGLRLIYFSYDVKMKEKGDIPEGYSVSREKKERFSLILESASTNQTSMYLCASSFEGRPYNEQFFGPGTRLTVL.

This clonotype was counted only a few times. The chain combines TRBV3-1 with TRBJ1-2, with TRBD1 matching 7 bases. The CDR3 has 14 amino acids. The J segment lost 9 bases and the V segment lost 6 bases, leaving 13 bases of the junction unmatched. CDR1 is LGHDT and CDR2 is YNNKEL in the germline V gene (reference sequence). The CDR3 spells CASSQDPDRASYTF. The CDR3, as DNA: TGTGCCAGCAGTCAGGATCCCGACAGGGCCAGCTACACCTTC.

CDR3: CAWNSYNEQFF. CDR3 DNA sequence: TGTGCCTGGAACAGTTACAATGAGCAGTTCTTC. The genes are TRBV30 and TRBJ2-1; D remains unclear. The CDR3 runs 11 residues. V gave up 4 bases and J gave up 4 bases, with 5 bases separating them. From germline, CDR1 is GTSNPN and CDR2 SVGIG (reference sequence).

This clonotype has ten or more counts. The V and J genes are TRBV7-2 and TRBJ2-3; 7 bases are a match to TRBD2. In germline, CDR1 is SGHTA, CDR2 FQGNSA. After removal of 6 bases from V and 4 bases from J, the junction contained 1 base not matched to a gene. There are 12 residues in the CDR3. CDR3 nucleotide sequence: TGTGCCAGCAGTCGGGGGGCAGATACGCAGTATTTT. Encoded protein: CASSRGADTQYF.

V is TRBV10-3 and J is TRBJ1-1; 8 bases are a match to TRBD1. The germline V gene encodes CDR1 ENHRY and CDR2 SYGVKD. CDR3 size: 15 residues. V trimming: 6 bases; J trimming: 4 bases; junction bases outside the gene matches: 10. CDR3 DNA sequence: TGTGCCATCAGGGACCTAGGACAGGGCAGCACTGAAGCTTTCTTT. Residues: CAIRDLGQGSTEAFF.

A few counts support this clonotype. The genes are TRBV7-2 and TRBJ2-3, with D possibly matching TRBD2 (6 bases). The germline CDR1 and CDR2 sequences are SGHTA and FQGNSA. This CDR3 comprises 14 residues. V dropped 2 bases and J dropped 7 bases, with 13 bases sitting between them. CDR3 region: CASSLSSGVNTQYF. The CDR3 DNA reads as TGTGCCAGCAGCTTATCTTCGGGGGTCAATACGCAGTATTTT.

This clonotype occurred many times. The CDR3 region has the DNA TGTGCCAGCAGCTTAATCGCTGTTGGAAATTACGAGCAGTACTTC. Translated: CASSLIAVGNYEQYF. The chain carries TRBV7-9 and TRBJ2-7; no reliable D call. Trimming shortened V by 2 bases and J by 4 bases, and 15 bases separated the two germline ends. The CDR3 sequence is 15 residues long. CDR1 is SEHNR, CDR2 FQNEAQ, per germline (reference sequence). Filled out from reference TRBV7-9 and TRBJ2-7, the complete variable domain reads DTGVSQNPRHKITKRGQNVTFRCDPISEHNRLYWYRQTLGQGPEFLTYFQNEAQLEKSRLLSDRFSAERPKGSFSTLEIQRTEQGDSAMYLCASSLIAVGNYEQYFGPGTRLTVT.

The rearrangement links TRBV24-1 to TRBJ2-7; no reliable D call. This CDR3 is 13 amino acids long. From germline, CDR1 is KGHDR and CDR2 SFDVKD. The ends were cut back, 4 bases at V and 2 bases at J, with 8 bases in the middle. Here the CDR3 DNA reads TGTGCCACCAGTGACCCCCCAGCCTACGAGCAGTACTTC. Amino acids: CATSDPPAYEQYF.

The rearrangement joins TRBV7-2 to TRBJ2-5; possibly TRBD2 for D (5 bases). This CDR3 comprises 15 residues. Per the germline V gene, CDR1 is SGHTA and CDR2 is FQGNSA. The ends were cut back, 2 bases at V and 1 base at J, with 11 bases in the middle. The CDR3: CASSLTFAGQETQYF. For the CDR3, the DNA is TGTGCCAGCAGCTTAACTTTTGCGGGCCAAGAGACCCAGTACTTC.

This clonotype was detected a few times. The V call is TRBV3-1, the J call TRBJ2-3; no definite D call. This CDR3 region has 15 residues. In germline, CDR1 is LGHDT, CDR2 YNNKEL (reference sequence). Trimming shortened V by 4 bases and J by 5 bases, and 16 bases separated the two germline ends. The CDR3 DNA is TGTGCCAGCAGCCCTAACTACTCGAGAGGAGATACGCAGTATTTT. Its protein is CASSPNYSRGDTQYF.

This clonotype appeared a few times. CDR3 DNA: TGCGCCAGCAGCTTGGGACAGGGACTCCAAGAGACCCAGTACTTC. Translation: CASSLGQGLQETQYF. The gene calls are TRBV5-1 and TRBJ2-5; tentatively, D is TRBD1 (7 bases). Germline V gene lookup returns CDR1 SGHRS and CDR2 YFSETQ. Trimming stripped 0 bases from V and 1 base from J, with 10 bases between. This CDR3 is 15 amino acids long.

The genes are TRBV4-3 and TRBJ2-1; possible D gene TRBD1, 6 bases. Germline assignment: CDR1 LGHNA and CDR2 YSLEER. This CDR3 contains 17 residues. Trimming pared 2 bases from V and 8 bases from J, leaving 22 bases between. DNA of the CDR3: TGCGCCAGCAGCCAAAGGTCCGGGCAGGGGTTTGAGTATGAGCAGTTCTTC. Its protein is CASSQRSGQGFEYEQFF.

The CDR3 loop is CASSPRQLRAEAFF. CDR3 in DNA: TGTGCCAGCAGCCCCAGACAGTTACGGGCTGAAGCTTTCTTT. The chain employs TRBV12-3 or TRBV12-4 and TRBJ1-1; the D gene is possibly TRBD1 (5 bases). Trimming took 6 bases from V and 6 from J, leaving 17 bases between them. CDR3 length: 14 amino acids.

There are many counts of this clonotype. The J gene is TRBJ1-2, the V gene TRBV6-6; weak D call: TRBD1 (5 bases). Per the germline V gene, CDR1 is MNHNY and CDR2 is SVGAGI (reference sequence). V gave up 2 bases and J gave up 9 bases, with 10 bases separating them. This CDR3 contains 12 residues. The chain's CDR3 is CASSYPGGSYTF. DNA for the CDR3: TGTGCCAGCAGTTACCCCGGGGGTAGCTACACCTTC.

The rearrangement uses TRBV10-3 and TRBJ2-3, with 8 bases lining up with TRBD1. Trimming removed 6 bases from V and 4 bases from J; junction bases left unmatched: 3. From germline, CDR1 is ENHRY and CDR2 SYGVKD. This CDR3 is built from 13 residues. CDR3: CAIRGQVADTQYF. In nucleotides, the CDR3 is TGTGCCATCAGGGGACAGGTCGCAGATACGCAGTATTTT.

This clonotype was observed a handful of times. The chain carries TRBV5-8 and TRBJ1-2; no definite D call. V was trimmed by 0 bases and J by 7 bases, leaving 10 bases between them. The CDR3 is 13 amino acids. The germline CDR1 and CDR2 sequences are SGHTS and YDEGEE. The CDR3 bases are TGTGCCAGCAGCTTGGCCAGGTTCATTGGCTACACCTTC. Its translation is CASSLARFIGYTF. Drawing the rest from reference TRBV5-8 and TRBJ1-2, the complete variable domain is EAGVTQSPTHLIKTRGQQATLRCSPISGHTSVYWYQQALGLGLQFLLWYDEGEERNRGNFPPRFSGRQFPNYSSELNVNALELEDSALYLCASSLARFIGYTFGSGTRLTVV.

This clonotype was found many times. J is TRBJ2-7 and V is TRBV12-3 or TRBV12-4; 7 nucleotides agree with TRBD1. The CDR3 consists of 14 residues. V shed 6 bases, J shed 3 bases, and the junction held 8 bases outside the gene matches. CDR3 in amino acids: CASSQYRDSYEQYF. The CDR3 coding sequence is TGTGCCAGCAGCCAATACCGGGACAGCTACGAGCAGTACTTC.

In its sample, this clonotype was seen a few times. The chain employs TRBV5-1 and TRBJ1-1; 7 positions match TRBD1. The CDR3 runs to 15 residues. J was trimmed by 3 bases and V by 7 bases; bases with no gene match: 12. Germline CDR1 reads SGHRS; CDR2 reads YFSETQ. Written as DNA, the CDR3 is TGCGCCAGCGGGCGACAGGGTGGTACGGACACTGAAGCTTTCTTT. Protein: CASGRQGGTDTEAFF.

The rearrangement uses TRBV28 and TRBJ1-2, with 11 bases identical to TRBD1. The CDR3 extends over 15 amino acids. Germline V lookup: CDR1 MDHEN, CDR2 SYDVKM. V gave up 6 bases and J gave up 4 bases; unmatched junction bases: 7. CDR3 in DNA: TGTGCCAGCAGCCGACGGACAGGGGGCTTCTATGGCTACACCTTC. It translates to CASSRRTGGFYGYTF.

V gene TRBV4-3 combines with J gene TRBJ2-7; 9 bases are shared with TRBD2. CDR3 length: 16 residues. With 3 bases clipped from V and 2 bases from J, the junction kept 8 bases outside the gene matches. Germline CDR1 reads LGHNA; CDR2 reads YSLEER. The CDR3 nucleotides read TGCGCCAGCAGCCACCAAGCGGGAGGCCTTCCCTACGAGCAGTACTTC. Amino acid sequence: CASSHQAGGLPYEQYF.

The chain recombines TRBV5-6 with TRBJ2-3, with a weak D call TRBD2 (5 bases). The V gene's germline CDR1 is SGHDT and CDR2 YYEEEE. The CDR3 totals 12 residues. Trimming shortened V by 9 bases and J by 8 bases, and 16 bases separated the two germline ends. CDR3: CATGETEVTQYF. In DNA, the CDR3 is TGTGCCACCGGAGAGACGGAGGTTACGCAGTATTTT.

This clonotype was seen only a few times. V and J are TRBV25-1 and TRBJ2-6; D unresolved. This CDR3 is built from 13 residues. Per germline, CDR1 MGHDK and CDR2 SYGVNS. Trimming stripped 6 bases from V and 3 bases from J, with 6 bases between. CDR3 sequence reads: CASRRNGANVLTF. CDR3 DNA sequence: TGTGCCAGCAGACGGAATGGGGCCAACGTCCTGACTTTC.

The chain recombines TRBV4-1 with TRBJ2-1; D is perhaps TRBD2 (5 bases). The CDR3 has 14 residues. V lost 5 bases to trimming and J lost 4 bases, with 12 bases between them. CDR1 and CDR2 from the germline V gene are MGHRA and YSYEKL. CDR3 in amino acids: CASSFQEAYNEQFF. The CDR3, as DNA: TGCGCCAGCAGCTTCCAGGAGGCATACAATGAGCAGTTCTTC.

The J gene is TRBJ2-5, the V gene TRBV12-3 or TRBV12-4, with D possibly being TRBD2 (5 bases). V was trimmed by 5 bases and J by 5 bases, leaving 12 bases between them. CDR3 size: 13 residues. CDR3 sequence: CASSEGTTETQYF. The CDR3 region has the DNA TGTGCCAGCAGTGAGGGTACTACCGAGACCCAGTACTTC.

The rearrangement links TRBV15 to TRBJ2-5, with D perhaps matching TRBD2 (6 bases). The CDR3 is 13 amino acids. Trimming left V 3 bases short and J 3 bases short, with 8 bases between. Germline loops: CDR1 LNHNV, CDR2 YYDKDF (reference sequence). This CDR3 reads CATSRGGEETQYF. In DNA form, the CDR3 reads TGTGCCACCAGCAGGGGCGGGGAAGAGACCCAGTACTTC.

The chain has TRBV24-1 and TRBJ2-1; TRBD1 aligns across 9 bases. CDR1 and CDR2 (germline): KGHDR, SFDVKD. CDR3 length equals 14 residues. V was pared by 4 bases and J by 7 bases, with 4 bases of the junction left unmatched. CDR3 in DNA: TGTGCCACCAGTGAGTCCGGGACAGGGAATGAGCAGTTCTTC. Amino acid sequence: CATSESGTGNEQFF.